This passage covers 3 T cell receptor beta chains from one sample sequenced in a study of cytomegalovirus exposure and HLA in healthy donors. A multiplex PCR was run with 60 Vbeta primers and 13 Jbeta primers. Clones were sequenced by immunoSEQ multiplex PCR, and TCRdb holds only the in-frame ones, with some missing. The profile shows more than 90,000 clones, around 81% of them singletons. The sample taken for sequencing was PBMCs. These TCRs come from a woman aged 70 to 79 in good health and CMV-seropositive.

This clone was picked up a small number of times. The V gene is TRBV6-5, the J gene TRBJ1-1, with a weak D call TRBD1 (5 bases). This CDR3 spans 13 amino acids. V was cut by 6 bases and J by 1 base, with 9 bases left in between. Germline CDR1 MNHEY, CDR2 SVGAGI. CDR3 residues: CASRVQENTEAFF. CDR3 coding DNA: TGTGCCAGCAGAGTACAGGAGAACACTGAAGCTTTCTTT.

The chain combines TRBV5-6 with TRBJ2-3, with D hard to call. Germline V gives CDR1 SGHDT, CDR2 YYEEEE. V lost 2 bases and J 0 bases, leaving 10 bases between the germline ends. This CDR3 region has 15 residues. The CDR3 here is CASSLQLTSTDTQYF. In DNA, the CDR3 is TGTGCCAGCAGCTTACAGCTAACTAGCACAGATACGCAGTATTTT.

This chain joins TRBV4-3 and TRBJ1-3; D not resolved. Trimming removed 4 bases at V and 4 bases at J, with 8 bases between. The CDR3 runs 13 residues. Per germline, CDR1 LGHNA and CDR2 YSLEER. The CDR3 sequence is CASSRPGGNTIYF. CDR3 sequence (DNA): TGCGCCAGCAGCCGCCCAGGCGGAAACACCATATATTTT.